This TCR beta chain was identified in a study of T cell responses to AZD1222 COVID-19 vaccine (dated by TCRdb to the early 2020s). For the wider study: A total of about 230 trial participants underwent TCR sequencing, of whom around 200 received two doses of AZD1222 and around 25 received two doses of the MenACWY control vaccine. Trial participants were enrolled by age into 18-55, 56-69 and 70-plus year subgroups, with roughly 160, 29 and 62 TCR-sequenced participants respectively. The research as a whole found: Epitopes outside the regions mutated in the B.1.351 and B.1.1.7 variants were reportedly recognized by nearly half of the unique spike-specific TCRs. The 56-69-year group was small, and its depth increase did not reach significance, likely because of low power. Spike-specific TCR breadth and depth rose significantly after two AZD1222 doses compared with day 0 and with MenACWY recipients. Participants were mostly white British and included more females than males, and it was suggested by the authors that clonal diversity may have been underestimated. Vaccine-associated CD4 TCRs spanned the whole spike protein, with dominant responses in regions 160-218 and 743-854. Conclusions about previously exposed vaccinees are limited because only a handful of AZD1222 recipients were SARS-CoV-2 seropositive at baseline. Because no day 14 peak-response samples were available, repertoires were characterized only after the peak T cell response.

For this clone: Its antigen is currently not known. One base away there is no much larger clone; base qualities are not given.

The CDR3 regions of human TCRbeta chains were analyzed by immunosequencing. The published analysis was carried out like this. TCRs in the repertoires were compared against a reference library of SARS-CoV-2-specific TCRs that had been generated with the MIRA antigen-specificity platform. Breadth meant the fraction of unique TCRs that were SARS-CoV-2-associated, whereas depth meant the fraction of total T cells that were SARS-CoV-2-associated. Each spike-specific TCR was assigned to its reactive spike region and to a CD4 or CD8 class using the MIRA data. Log10-transformed breadth and depth values were compared by one-way ANOVA with Sidak's multiple comparisons tests. This is the immuneACCESS table as TCRdb keeps it, with only in-frame sequences that have V and J called. A part of the clones is gone; compared with another copy, unresolved V genes explain less than half, and the rest is unexplained. The V and J calls and clone size were taken over from that table, and D and trimming were inferred from the DNA. The sample table records approximately 130,000 clones; 89% of these occur just once. The ten largest clones take up approximately 9.4% of the sample.

Taken from the germline V gene, the CDR1 and CDR2 loops are MNHEY and SVGAGI. Taken from cysteine to phenylalanine, the CDR3 has 15 residues. Only the CDR3 part of the read is kept: 45 bases, read in frame from the first base. The junction shows trimming of 1 base on V and 7 bases on J, and the gene matches do not reach 5 bases of it. Read against the paper, the sample's time point label means: about 28 days (+/-7) after the second vaccine dose. AZD1222 recipients given second doses at about 4 weeks or at about 12 weeks were pooled, since spike-specific TCR depth and breadth were not found to differ between the two schedules. The vaccinee samples were drawn from two UK trials, COV001 and COV002, one of which was a single-blind randomized controlled phase 2/3 trial testing AZD1222 (ChAdOx1 nCoV-19) in healthy adults. For TCRbeta chain sequencing, PBMC samples were collected from trial participants at day 0 and at day 28 after the second dose.

The starting material was peripheral blood, obtained 28 days after the second AZD1222 dose. The receptor comes from an adult who received the AZD1222 COVID-19 vaccine. The chain is encoded by TRBV6-5 joined to TRBJ2-1, with TRBD2 matching 9 junction bases. CDR3 region: CASSYWAGGSNEQFF. The sequenced DNA is TGTGCCAGCAGTTACTGGGCGGGAGGGTCTAATGAGCAGTTCTTC.